A single sample gave rise to the 4 T cell receptor beta chains below, sequenced in a study of CD8 T cells in Susac syndrome. An amount of RNA that ranged from roughly 0.5 to 1 ug was reverse transcribed with random hexamers. TCRdb recomputed calls from the immunoSEQ multiplex PCR reads with MiXCR, one row per CDR3 protein. The repertoire holds around 80,000 distinct CDR3 sequences, roughly 95% seen once, with about 0.52% in the top ten. The sample was CD8+ T cells from PBMCs. The source is a human donor with Susac syndrome.

This chain links TRBV7-8 with TRBJ2-5; TRBD2 matches at 10 bases. CDR1 is SGHVS and CDR2 is FQNEAQ in the germline V gene. V lost 5 bases, J lost 4 bases, and 10 bases stayed unmatched. There are 16 residues in the CDR3. The chain's CDR3 is CASSPSSGGRGETQYF. In nucleotides, the CDR3 is TGTGCCAGCAGCCCGTCTAGCGGGGGAAGGGGAGAGACCCAGTACTTC.

V is TRBV4-1 and J is TRBJ2-1; D is undetermined. Germline CDR1 and CDR2: MGHRA and YSYEKL. V lost 0 bases to trimming and J lost 5 bases, with 5 bases between them. This CDR3 is built from 13 residues. The CDR3 DNA reads as TGCGCCAGCAGCCAAGAGGGTGACAATGAGCAGTTCTTC. Translating gives CASSQEGDNEQFF.

The chain has TRBV15 and TRBJ1-5; a possible D gene is TRBD1 (5 bases). Looked up from germline, CDR1 is LNHNV and CDR2 is YYDKDF (reference sequence). The CDR3 covers 15 residues. V was pared by 0 bases and J by 5 bases, with 11 bases between. The CDR3 DNA reads TGTGCCACCAGCAGAGACGGGGGGATCCATCAGCCCCAGCATTTT. This translates into CATSRDGGIHQPQHF. Full variable domain (remainder filled in from reference TRBV15 and TRBJ1-5): DAMVIQNPRYQVTQFGKPVTLSCSQTLNHNVMYWYQQKSSQAPKLLFHYYDKDFNNEADTPDNFQSRRPNTSFCFLDIRSPGLGDTAMYLCATSRDGGIHQPQHFGDGTRLSIL.

The gene calls are TRBV7-2 and TRBJ2-5; D unresolved. Trimming cost V 11 bases and J 3 bases, with 19 bases left between them. The CDR3 is 14 amino acids. The germline V gene has CDR1 SGHTA and CDR2 FQGNSA. CDR3 in amino acids: CAGKSVATKETQYF. In DNA, the CDR3 is TGTGCCGGAAAATCGGTGGCAACCAAAGAGACCCAGTACTTC.